This T cell receptor (beta chain) appears in the sequencing data of a study of blood T cells in healthy people across ages. Study-level results: Researchers said unsorted PBMCs prevented a conclusive naive versus antigen-experienced comparison.

Through a sample-barcoded 5' primer and a J-beta primer mix, a second PCR was run for roughly 6 to 11 cycles. Through a template-switch adaptor with 12 random nucleotides, each cDNA molecule received a tag. TCRdb ran MiXCR on the 5' RACE reads and lists one entry per CDR3 protein. The table has almost 1 million distinct CDR3 sequences, roughly 47% seen once; the top ten hold 20% to 25%. This CDR3 has 16 residues. The V gene end was trimmed by 4 bases and the J gene end by 1 base; junction bases not matched to a gene: 6. Per germline, CDR1 SEHNR and CDR2 FQNEAQ (reference sequence). About this clonotype itself: Its antigen is not known.

This chain uses TRBV7-9 with TRBJ2-5; TRBD1 aligns across 10 bases. This clonotype originated in an older woman in good health. The sample consisted of blood. CDR3 sequence: CASSSGQGVLQETQYF. The CDR3 region has the DNA TGTGCCAGCAGCTCCGGACAGGGGGTGCTCCAAGAGACCCAGTACTTC.